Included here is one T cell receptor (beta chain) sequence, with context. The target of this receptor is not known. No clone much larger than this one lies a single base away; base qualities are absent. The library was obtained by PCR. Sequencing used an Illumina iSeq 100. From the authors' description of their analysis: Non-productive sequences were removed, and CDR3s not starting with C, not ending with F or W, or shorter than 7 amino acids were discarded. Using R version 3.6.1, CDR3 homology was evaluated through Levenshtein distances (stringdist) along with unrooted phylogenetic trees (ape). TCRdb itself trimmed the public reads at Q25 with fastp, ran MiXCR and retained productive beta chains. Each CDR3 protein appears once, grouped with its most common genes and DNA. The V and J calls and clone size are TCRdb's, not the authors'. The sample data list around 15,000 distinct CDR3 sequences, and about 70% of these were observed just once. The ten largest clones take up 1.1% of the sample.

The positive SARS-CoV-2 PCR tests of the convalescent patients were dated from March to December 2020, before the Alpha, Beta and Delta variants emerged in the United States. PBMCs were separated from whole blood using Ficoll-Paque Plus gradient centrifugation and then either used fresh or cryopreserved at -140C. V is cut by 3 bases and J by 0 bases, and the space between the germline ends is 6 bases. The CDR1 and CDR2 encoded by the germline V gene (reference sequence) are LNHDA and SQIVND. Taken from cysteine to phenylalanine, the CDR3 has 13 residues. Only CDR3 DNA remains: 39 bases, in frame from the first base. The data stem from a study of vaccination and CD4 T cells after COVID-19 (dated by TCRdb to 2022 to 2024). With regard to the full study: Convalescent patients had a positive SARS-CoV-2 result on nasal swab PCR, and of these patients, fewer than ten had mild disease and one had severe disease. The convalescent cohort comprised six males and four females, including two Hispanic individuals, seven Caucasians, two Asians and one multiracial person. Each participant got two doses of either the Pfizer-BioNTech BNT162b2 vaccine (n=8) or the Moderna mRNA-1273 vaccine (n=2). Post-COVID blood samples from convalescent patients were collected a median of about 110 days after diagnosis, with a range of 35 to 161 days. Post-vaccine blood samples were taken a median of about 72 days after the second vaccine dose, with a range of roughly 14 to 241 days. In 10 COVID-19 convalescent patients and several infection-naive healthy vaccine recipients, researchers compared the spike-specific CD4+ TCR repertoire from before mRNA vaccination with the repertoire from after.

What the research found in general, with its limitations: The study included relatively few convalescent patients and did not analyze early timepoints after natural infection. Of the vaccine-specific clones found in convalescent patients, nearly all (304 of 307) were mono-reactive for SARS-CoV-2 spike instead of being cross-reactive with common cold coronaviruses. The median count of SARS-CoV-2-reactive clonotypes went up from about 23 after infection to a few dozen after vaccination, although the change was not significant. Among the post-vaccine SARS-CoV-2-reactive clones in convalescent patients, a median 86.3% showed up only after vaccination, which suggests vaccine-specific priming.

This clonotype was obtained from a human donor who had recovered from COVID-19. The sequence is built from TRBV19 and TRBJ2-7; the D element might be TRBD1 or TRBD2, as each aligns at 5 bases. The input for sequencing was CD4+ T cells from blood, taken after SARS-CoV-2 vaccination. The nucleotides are TGTGCCAGTAGTATTGGGGGCTCCTACGAGCAGTACTTC. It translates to CASSIGGSYEQYF.